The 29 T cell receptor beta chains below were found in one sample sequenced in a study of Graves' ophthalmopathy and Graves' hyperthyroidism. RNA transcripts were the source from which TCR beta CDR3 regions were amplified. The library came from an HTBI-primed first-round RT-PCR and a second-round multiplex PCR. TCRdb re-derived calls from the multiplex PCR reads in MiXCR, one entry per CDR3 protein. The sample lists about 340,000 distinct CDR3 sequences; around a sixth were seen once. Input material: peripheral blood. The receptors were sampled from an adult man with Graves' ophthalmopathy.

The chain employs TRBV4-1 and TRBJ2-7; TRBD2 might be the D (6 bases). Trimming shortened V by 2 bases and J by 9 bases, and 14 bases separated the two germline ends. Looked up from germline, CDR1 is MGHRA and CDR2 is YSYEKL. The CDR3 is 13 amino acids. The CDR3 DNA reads TGCGCCAGCAGCCAACTTTCGGGGGAACGGCAGTACTTC. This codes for CASSQLSGERQYF.

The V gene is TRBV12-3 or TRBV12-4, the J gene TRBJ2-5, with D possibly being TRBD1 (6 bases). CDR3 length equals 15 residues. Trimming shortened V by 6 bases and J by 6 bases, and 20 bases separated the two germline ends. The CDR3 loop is CASSPGTPFGKTQYF. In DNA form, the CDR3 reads TGTGCCAGCAGCCCCGGGACACCATTCGGAAAGACCCAGTACTTC.

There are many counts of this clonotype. The CDR3 reads CASNRRQGDYEQYF. The CDR3 coding sequence is TGTGCCAGCAACCGACGACAGGGCGACTACGAGCAGTACTTC. The V gene is TRBV7-2, the J gene TRBJ2-7, with TRBD1 matching 7 bases. This CDR3 spans 14 amino acids. V shed 7 bases, J shed 3 bases, and the junction held 9 bases outside the gene matches. The germline CDR1 and CDR2 sequences are SGHTA and FQGNSA.

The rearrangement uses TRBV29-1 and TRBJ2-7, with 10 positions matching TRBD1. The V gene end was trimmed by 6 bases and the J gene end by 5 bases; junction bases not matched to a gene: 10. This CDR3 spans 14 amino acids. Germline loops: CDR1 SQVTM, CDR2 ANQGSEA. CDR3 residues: CSVGTGTGVHEQYF. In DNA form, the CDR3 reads TGCAGCGTGGGAACCGGGACAGGGGTCCACGAGCAGTACTTC.

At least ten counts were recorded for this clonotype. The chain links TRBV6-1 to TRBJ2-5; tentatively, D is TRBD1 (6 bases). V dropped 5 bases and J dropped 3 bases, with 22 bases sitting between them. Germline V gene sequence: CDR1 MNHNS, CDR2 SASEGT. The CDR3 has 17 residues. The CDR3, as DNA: TGTGCCAGCAGTAAACCGATCTGGACAGATGTGAAAGAGACCCAGTACTTC. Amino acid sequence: CASSKPIWTDVKETQYF.

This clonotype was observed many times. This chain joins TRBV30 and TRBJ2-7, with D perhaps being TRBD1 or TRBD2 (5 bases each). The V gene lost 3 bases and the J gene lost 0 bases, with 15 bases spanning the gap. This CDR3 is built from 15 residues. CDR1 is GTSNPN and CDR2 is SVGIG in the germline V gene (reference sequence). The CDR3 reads CAWSGDLGFSYEQYF. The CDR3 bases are TGTGCCTGGAGCGGGGACCTGGGATTCTCCTACGAGCAGTACTTC.

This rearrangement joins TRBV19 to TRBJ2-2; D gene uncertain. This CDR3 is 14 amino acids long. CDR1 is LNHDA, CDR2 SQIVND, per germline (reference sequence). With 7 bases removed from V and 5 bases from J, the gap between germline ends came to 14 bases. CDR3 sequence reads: CASNHRRVTGELFF. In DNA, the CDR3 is TGTGCCAGTAACCACCGAAGAGTTACCGGGGAGCTGTTTTTT.

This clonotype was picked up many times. The CDR3 bases are TGTGCCAGCAGTTTTTGGGGCAGACCCGAAGACTATGGCTACACCTTC. It encodes CASSFWGRPEDYGYTF. The V call is TRBV12-3 or TRBV12-4, the J call TRBJ1-2, with a tentative D call TRBD1 (5 bases). V lost 3 bases and J 3 bases, leaving 17 bases between the germline ends. This CDR3 is built from 16 residues.

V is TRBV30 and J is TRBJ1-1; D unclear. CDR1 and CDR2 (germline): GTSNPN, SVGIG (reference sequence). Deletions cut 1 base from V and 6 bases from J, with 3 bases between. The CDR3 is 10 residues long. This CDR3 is CAWSGPEAFF. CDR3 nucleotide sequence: TGTGCCTGGAGTGGCCCTGAAGCTTTCTTT.

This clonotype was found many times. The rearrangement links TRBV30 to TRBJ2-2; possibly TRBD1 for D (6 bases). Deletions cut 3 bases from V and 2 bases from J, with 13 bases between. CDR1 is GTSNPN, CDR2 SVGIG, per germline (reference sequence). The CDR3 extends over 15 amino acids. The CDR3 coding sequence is TGTGCCTGGAGATTCACAGGGTTTAACACCGGGGAGCTGTTTTTT. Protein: CAWRFTGFNTGELFF.

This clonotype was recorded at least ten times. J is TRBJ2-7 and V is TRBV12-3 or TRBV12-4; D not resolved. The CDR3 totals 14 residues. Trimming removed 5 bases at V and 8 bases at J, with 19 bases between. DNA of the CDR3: TGTGCCAGCAGTCTCCTTGCTTACGCGCACAAGCAGTACTTC. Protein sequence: CASSLLAYAHKQYF.

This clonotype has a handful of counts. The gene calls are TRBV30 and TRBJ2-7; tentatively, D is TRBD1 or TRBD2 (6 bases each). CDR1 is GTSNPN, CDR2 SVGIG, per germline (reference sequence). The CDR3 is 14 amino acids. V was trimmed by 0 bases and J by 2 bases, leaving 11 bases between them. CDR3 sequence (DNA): TGTGCCTGGAGTGTACAGGGAGGTACCTACGAGCAGTACTTC. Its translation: CAWSVQGGTYEQYF.

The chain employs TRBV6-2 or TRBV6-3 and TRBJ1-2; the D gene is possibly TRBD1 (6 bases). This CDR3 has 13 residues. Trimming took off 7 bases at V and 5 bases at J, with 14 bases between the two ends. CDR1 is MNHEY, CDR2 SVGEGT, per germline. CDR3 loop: CASTPGGAYGYTF. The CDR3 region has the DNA TGTGCCAGCACCCCCGGGGGCGCATATGGCTACACCTTC.

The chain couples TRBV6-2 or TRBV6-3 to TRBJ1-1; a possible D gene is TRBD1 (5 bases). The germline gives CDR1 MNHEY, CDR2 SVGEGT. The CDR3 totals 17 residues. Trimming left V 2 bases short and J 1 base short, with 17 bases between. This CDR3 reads CASSYRRRDVPNTEAFF. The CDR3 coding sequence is TGTGCCAGCAGTTACCGCCGGCGGGACGTACCGAACACTGAAGCTTTCTTT.

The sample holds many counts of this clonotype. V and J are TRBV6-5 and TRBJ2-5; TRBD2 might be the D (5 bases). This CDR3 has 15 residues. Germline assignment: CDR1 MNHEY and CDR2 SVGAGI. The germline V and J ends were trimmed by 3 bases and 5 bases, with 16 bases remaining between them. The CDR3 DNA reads TGTGCCAGCAGTTATCTAGCTGGGTTGCAGGAGACCCAGTACTTC. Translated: CASSYLAGLQETQYF.

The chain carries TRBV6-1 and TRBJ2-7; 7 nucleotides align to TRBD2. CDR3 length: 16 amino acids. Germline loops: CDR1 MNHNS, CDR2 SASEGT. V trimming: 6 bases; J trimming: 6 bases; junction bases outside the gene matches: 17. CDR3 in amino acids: CASSLIGTTKTGEQYF. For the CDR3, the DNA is TGTGCCAGCAGCCTGATCGGGACTACCAAAACTGGCGAGCAGTACTTC.

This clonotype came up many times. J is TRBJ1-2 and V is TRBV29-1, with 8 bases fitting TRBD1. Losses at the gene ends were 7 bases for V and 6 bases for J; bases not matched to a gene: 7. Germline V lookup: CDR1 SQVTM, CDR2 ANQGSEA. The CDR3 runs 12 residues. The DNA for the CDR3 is TGCAGCGGCCGAGGACAGGGCGATGGCTACACCTTC. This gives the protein CSGRGQGDGYTF. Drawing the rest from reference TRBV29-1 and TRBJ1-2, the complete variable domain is SAVISQKPSRDICQRGTSLTIQCQVDSQVTMMFWYRQQPGQSLTLIATANQGSEATYESGFVIDKFPISRPNLTFSTLTVSNMSPEDSSIYLCSGRGQGDGYTFGSGTRLTVV.

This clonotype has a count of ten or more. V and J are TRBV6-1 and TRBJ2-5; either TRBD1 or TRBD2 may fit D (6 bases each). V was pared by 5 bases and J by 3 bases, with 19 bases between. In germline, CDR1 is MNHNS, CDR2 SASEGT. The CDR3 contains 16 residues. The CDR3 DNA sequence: TGTGCCAGCAGTCATCGCCCAGGGGCGGGGAAAGAGACCCAGTACTTC. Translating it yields CASSHRPGAGKETQYF.

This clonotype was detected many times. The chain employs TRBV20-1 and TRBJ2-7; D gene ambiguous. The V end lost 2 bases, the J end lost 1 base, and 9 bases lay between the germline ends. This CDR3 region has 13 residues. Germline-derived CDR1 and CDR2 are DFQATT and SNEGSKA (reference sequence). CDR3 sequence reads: CSARPKTSYEQYF. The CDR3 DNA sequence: TGCAGTGCTAGACCCAAGACGTCCTACGAGCAGTACTTC.

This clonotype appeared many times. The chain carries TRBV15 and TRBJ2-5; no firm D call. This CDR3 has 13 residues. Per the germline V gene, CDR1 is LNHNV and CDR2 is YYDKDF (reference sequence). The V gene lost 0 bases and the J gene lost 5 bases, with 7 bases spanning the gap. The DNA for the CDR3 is TGTGCCACCAGCAGAGATCCTGACGAGACCCAGTACTTC. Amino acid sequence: CATSRDPDETQYF. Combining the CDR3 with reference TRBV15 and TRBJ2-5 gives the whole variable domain DAMVIQNPRYQVTQFGKPVTLSCSQTLNHNVMYWYQQKSSQAPKLLFHYYDKDFNNEADTPDNFQSRRPNTSFCFLDIRSPGLGDTAMYLCATSRDPDETQYFGPGTRLLVL.

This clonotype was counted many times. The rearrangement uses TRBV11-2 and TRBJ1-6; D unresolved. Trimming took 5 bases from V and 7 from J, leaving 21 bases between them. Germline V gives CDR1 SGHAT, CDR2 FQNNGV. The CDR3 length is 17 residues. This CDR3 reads CASSAWVVSGKNSPLHF. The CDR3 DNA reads TGTGCCAGCAGCGCCTGGGTGGTTTCGGGGAAAAATTCACCCCTCCACTTT.

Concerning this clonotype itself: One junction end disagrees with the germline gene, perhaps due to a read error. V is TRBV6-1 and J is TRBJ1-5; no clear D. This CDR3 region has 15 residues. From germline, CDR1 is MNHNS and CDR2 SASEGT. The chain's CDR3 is CASSEQEYSNRPQHF. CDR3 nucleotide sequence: TGTGCCAGCAGTGAACAGGAGTATAGCAATCGGCCCCAGCATTTT.

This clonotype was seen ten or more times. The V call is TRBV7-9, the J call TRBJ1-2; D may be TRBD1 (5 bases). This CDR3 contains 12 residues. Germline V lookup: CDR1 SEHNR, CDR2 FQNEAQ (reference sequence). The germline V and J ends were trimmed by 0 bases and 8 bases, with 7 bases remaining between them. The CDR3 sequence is CASSLAPGGYTF. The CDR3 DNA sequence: TGTGCCAGCAGCTTAGCCCCAGGGGGCTACACCTTC.

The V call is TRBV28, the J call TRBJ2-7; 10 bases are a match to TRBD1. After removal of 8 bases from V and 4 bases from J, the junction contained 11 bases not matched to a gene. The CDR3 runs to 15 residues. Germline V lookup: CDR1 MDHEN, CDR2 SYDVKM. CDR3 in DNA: TGTGCCAGCGGAGACAGGGGGCCCAGATATTACGAGCAGTACTTC. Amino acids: CASGDRGPRYYEQYF.

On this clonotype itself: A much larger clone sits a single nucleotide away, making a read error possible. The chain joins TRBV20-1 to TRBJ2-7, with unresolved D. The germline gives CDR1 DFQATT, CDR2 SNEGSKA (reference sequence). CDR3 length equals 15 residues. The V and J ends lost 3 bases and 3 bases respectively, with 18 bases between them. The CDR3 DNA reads TGCAGTGCTAGCCCCCCCAAAGTAAGAGTCTACGAGCAGTACTTC. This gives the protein CSASPPKVRVYEQYF.

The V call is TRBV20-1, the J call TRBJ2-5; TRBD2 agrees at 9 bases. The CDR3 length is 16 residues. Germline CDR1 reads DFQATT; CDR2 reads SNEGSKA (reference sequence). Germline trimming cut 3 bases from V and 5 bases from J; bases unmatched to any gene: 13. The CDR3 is CSARAPIAGALETQYF. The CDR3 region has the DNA TGCAGTGCTAGGGCACCCATAGCGGGAGCCTTGGAGACCCAGTACTTC.

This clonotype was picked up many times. The CDR3 nucleotides read TGTGCCAGCAGCTTAAACCAGAACACCGGGGAGCTGTTTTTT. Translation gives CASSLNQNTGELFF. This chain joins TRBV9 and TRBJ2-2; D remains unclear. The V and J ends lost 4 bases and 1 base respectively, with 8 bases between them. The length of the CDR3 is 14 residues. Germline-derived CDR1 and CDR2 are SGDLS and YYNGEE.

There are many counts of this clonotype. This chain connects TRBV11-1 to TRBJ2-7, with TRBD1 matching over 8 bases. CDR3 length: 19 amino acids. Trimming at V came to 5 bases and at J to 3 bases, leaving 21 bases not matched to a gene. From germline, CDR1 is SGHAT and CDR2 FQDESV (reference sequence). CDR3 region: CASSPGQGLYNSAYYEQYF. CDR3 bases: TGTGCCAGCAGCCCAGGACAGGGTCTATACAATTCCGCGTACTACGAGCAGTACTTC. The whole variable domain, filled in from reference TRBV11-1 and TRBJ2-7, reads EAEVAQSPRYKITEKSQAVAFWCDPISGHATLYWYRQILGQGPELLVQFQDESVVDDSQLPKDRFSAERLKGVDSTLKIQPAELGDSAMYLCASSPGQGLYNSAYYEQYFGPGTRLTVT.

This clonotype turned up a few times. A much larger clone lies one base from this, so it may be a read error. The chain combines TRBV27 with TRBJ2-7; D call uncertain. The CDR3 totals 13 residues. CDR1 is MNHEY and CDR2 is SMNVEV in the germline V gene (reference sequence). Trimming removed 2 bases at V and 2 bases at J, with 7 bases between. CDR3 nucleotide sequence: TGTGCCAGCAGTTTAATACGGCCCTACGAGCAGTACTTC. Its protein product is CASSLIRPYEQYF.